One sample yielded the 29 T cell receptor beta chains listed below, sequenced in a study of T cells in Graves' hyperthyroidism and ophthalmopathy. The investigators amplified TCR beta CDR3 regions from RNA transcripts. Initially, a first-round RT-PCR of the TCR CDR3 employed the HTBI primer set. TCRdb re-called the multiplex PCR reads through MiXCR, storing one row per CDR3 protein. The repertoire consists of about 270,000 distinct CDR3 sequences, with about 25% occurring once and the leading ten covering about 25%. The sample taken for sequencing was blood. These receptor sequences come from a man between 40 and 49 years old with Graves' hyperthyroidism that later progressed to Graves' ophthalmopathy.

This clonotype was picked up many times. The gene calls are TRBV6-5 and TRBJ2-7; perhaps TRBD1 as D (6 bases). The V gene's germline CDR1 is MNHEY and CDR2 SVGAGI. This CDR3 has 15 residues. With 5 bases removed from V and 0 bases from J, the gap between germline ends came to 14 bases. The CDR3 is CASSPRRQASYEQYF. The CDR3 nucleotides read TGTGCCAGCAGTCCACGTCGACAGGCCTCCTACGAGCAGTACTTC.

The rearrangement links TRBV12-5 to TRBJ1-5; D gene ambiguous. Deletions cut 6 bases from V and 5 bases from J, with 11 bases between. The germline CDR1 and CDR2 sequences are LGHNT and FRNRAP. CDR3 length equals 13 residues. The CDR3 coding sequence is TGTGCTAGTGGACTCGGATGGGATCAGCCCCAGCATTTT. Protein: CASGLGWDQPQHF.

This clonotype was found many times. The chain joins TRBV30 to TRBJ1-1, with D perhaps TRBD1 (5 bases). Deletions cut 5 bases from V and 1 base from J, with 8 bases between. The CDR3 is made up of 12 amino acids. Per germline, CDR1 GTSNPN and CDR2 SVGIG (reference sequence). The CDR3 protein is CAWGHRNTEAFF. CDR3 in DNA: TGTGCCTGGGGACACAGGAACACTGAAGCTTTCTTT.

This chain connects TRBV12-3 or TRBV12-4 to TRBJ1-1; D ambiguous. Trimming pared 5 bases from V and 1 base from J, leaving 14 bases between. The length of the CDR3 is 15 residues. The CDR3 protein is CASSLPGRPNTEAFF. In nucleotides, the CDR3 is TGTGCCAGCAGTCTACCCGGGAGACCGAACACTGAAGCTTTCTTT.

The chain combines TRBV27 with TRBJ1-5; no clear D gene. Germline V gene sequence: CDR1 MNHEY, CDR2 SMNVEV (reference sequence). The CDR3 has 15 amino acids. The ends were cut back, 0 bases at V and 4 bases at J, with 10 bases in the middle. The CDR3 sequence is CASSLSMAVNQPQHF. CDR3 DNA: TGTGCCAGCAGTTTATCGATGGCAGTAAATCAGCCCCAGCATTTT.

This clonotype was counted many times. This chain joins TRBV11-2 and TRBJ2-1, with D perhaps TRBD1 or TRBD2 (5 bases each). This CDR3 is built from 16 residues. The germline V gene encodes CDR1 SGHAT and CDR2 FQNNGV. Trimming removed 4 bases from V and 3 bases from J, with 16 bases in between. This CDR3 reads CASSSTVLANYNEQFF. DNA of the CDR3: TGTGCCAGCAGCTCGACAGTCTTAGCGAACTACAATGAGCAGTTCTTC.

This clonotype was recorded many times. The chain has TRBV11-2 and TRBJ2-5; TRBD1 agrees at 9 bases. With 5 bases clipped from V and 5 bases from J, the junction kept 6 bases outside the gene matches. This CDR3 is 14 amino acids long. Germline V CDR1 and CDR2: SGHAT, FQNNGV. The CDR3: CASSPGQGTETQYF. CDR3 sequence (DNA): TGTGCCAGCAGCCCCGGACAGGGGACCGAGACCCAGTACTTC. The full variable domain, its missing parts supplied by reference TRBV11-2 and TRBJ2-5, is EAGVAQSPRYKIIEKRQSVAFWCNPISGHATLYWYQQILGQGPKLLIQFQNNGVVDDSQLPKDRFSAERLKGVDSTLKIQPAKLEDSAVYLCASSPGQGTETQYFGPGTRLLVL.

This clonotype was observed at least ten times. CDR3 bases: TGCGCCAGCAGCCAAGGCCAGGTGCACCAAGAGACCCAGTACTTC. Translating it yields CASSQGQVHQETQYF. The rearrangement uses TRBV4-1 and TRBJ2-5; D is ambiguous. Deletions cut 1 base from V and 0 bases from J, with 9 bases between. Germline CDR1 and CDR2: MGHRA and YSYEKL. This CDR3 region has 15 residues.

The J gene is TRBJ1-2, the V gene TRBV10-3, with a tentative D call TRBD1 (5 bases). The CDR3 sequence is 12 residues long. Per germline, CDR1 ENHRY and CDR2 SYGVKD. Between the trimmed V and J ends, which lost 3 bases and 3 bases, there was a span of 5 bases. CDR3 DNA sequence: TGTGCCATCAGTGAACAGGACTATGGCTACACCTTC. It specifies CAISEQDYGYTF.

The table lists this clonotype with many counts. One end of the junction is discordant with germline, which a read error may explain. J is TRBJ1-1 and V is TRBV7-3; D uncertain. CDR1 is SGHTA and CDR2 is FQGTGA in the germline V gene. The CDR3 has 13 amino acids. The CDR3 here is CASSLTGPREALF. DNA of the CDR3: TGTGCCAGCAGCTTAACCGGACCCCGTGAAGCTCTCTTT. The variable domain in full, with the rest retrieved from reference TRBV7-3 and TRBJ1-1, is GAGVSQTPSNKVTEKGKYVELRCDPISGHTALYWYRQSLGQGPEFLIYFQGTGAADDSGLPNDRFFAVRPEGSVSTLKIQRTERGDSAVYLCASSLTGPREALFGQGTRLTVV.

J is TRBJ1-1 and V is TRBV7-2, with TRBD1 identical over 9 bases. V lost 5 bases to trimming and J lost 3 bases; unmatched junction nucleotides: 7. The CDR3 covers 15 residues. Per germline, CDR1 SGHTA and CDR2 FQGNSA. As DNA, the CDR3 is TGTGCCAGCAGCCTTCACAGGGGGCGCGACACTGAAGCTTTCTTT. This encodes CASSLHRGRDTEAFF.

As concerns this clonotype: Possible read error: a much larger clone is one base away. The chain links TRBV19 to TRBJ1-5; maybe TRBD1 (5 bases). V lost 3 bases and J 5 bases, leaving 5 bases between the germline ends. In germline, CDR1 is LNHDA, CDR2 SQIVND (reference sequence). This CDR3 region has 12 residues. CDR3: CASSMGDQPQHF. The CDR3 DNA sequence: TGTGCCAGTAGTATGGGGGATCAGCCCCAGCATTTT.

V is TRBV2 and J is TRBJ1-5; D may be TRBD1 (6 bases). V dropped 3 bases and J dropped 4 bases, with 13 bases sitting between them. The CDR3 length is 15 residues. The germline gives CDR1 SNHLY, CDR2 FYNNEI. The CDR3 sequence is CASSEAIRGNQPQHF. Written as DNA, the CDR3 is TGTGCCAGCAGTGAGGCCATCAGGGGTAATCAGCCCCAGCATTTT.

The chain is built from TRBV6-2 or TRBV6-3 and TRBJ1-2; 7 nucleotides match TRBD1. In germline, CDR1 is MNHEY, CDR2 SVGEGT. This CDR3 is 16 amino acids long. V was clipped by 0 bases and J by 5 bases; unmatched bases: 9. The CDR3 DNA sequence: TGTGCCAGCAGTTACTCGTCCCACGGCAGGGGGTATGGCTACACCTTC. It encodes CASSYSSHGRGYGYTF.

This clonotype occurred many times. The V call is TRBV28, the J call TRBJ2-7, with D possibly being TRBD1 (6 bases). This CDR3 has 14 amino acids. V was pared by 7 bases and J by 0 bases, with 13 bases between. Germline CDR1 is MDHEN and CDR2 is SYDVKM. CDR3 in amino acids: CASKTSGDSYEQYF. In DNA, the CDR3 is TGTGCCAGCAAAACTTCAGGGGACTCCTACGAGCAGTACTTC.

This clonotype was detected only a few times. The J gene is TRBJ2-5, the V gene TRBV10-3; D possibly corresponds to TRBD2 (5 bases). The CDR3 has 15 amino acids. Trimming cost V 2 bases and J 5 bases, with 15 bases left between them. Germline CDR1 reads ENHRY; CDR2 reads SYGVKD. As DNA, the CDR3 is TGTGCCATCAGTGAGACTGAGATCGGGGTGGAGACCCAGTACTTC. Translated, it gives CAISETEIGVETQYF.

The chain carries TRBV7-8 and TRBJ2-7; TRBD1 agrees at 9 bases. The CDR3 totals 16 residues. J lost 5 bases, V lost 5 bases, and 13 bases had no gene match. Germline V CDR1 and CDR2: SGHVS, FQNEAQ. The CDR3 nucleotides read TGTGCCAGCAGCCCTCACCGGGACAGGGAAGACAACGAGCAGTACTTC. Protein: CASSPHRDREDNEQYF.

This clonotype showed up many times. This chain links TRBV27 with TRBJ2-7; possibly TRBD1 for D (6 bases). CDR3 size: 18 residues. The V and J ends lost 5 bases and 4 bases respectively, with 27 bases between them. Germline V gene lookup returns CDR1 MNHEY and CDR2 SMNVEV (reference sequence). CDR3 DNA sequence: TGTGCCAGCAGTCTAAAACTAACAGGGAGTGGTAATGTGTACGAGCAGTACTTC. It is translated as CASSLKLTGSGNVYEQYF.

Ten or more counts support this clonotype. The J gene is TRBJ1-5, the V gene TRBV28; maybe TRBD1 (5 bases). V lost 3 bases to trimming and J lost 7 bases, with 13 bases between them. Germline V gene data show CDR1 as MDHEN and CDR2 as SYDVKM. This CDR3 has 14 amino acids. The CDR3 spells CASSFKGEGQPQHF. DNA for the CDR3: TGTGCCAGCAGTTTCAAAGGGGAGGGCCAGCCCCAGCATTTT.

This rearrangement joins TRBV11-3 to TRBJ1-1; possible D gene TRBD1, 5 bases. The CDR3 loop spans 12 amino acids. Germline V gene sequence: CDR1 SGHNT, CDR2 YENEEA. V was shortened by 7 bases and J by 6 bases, with 12 bases between the two germline ends. CDR3 in DNA: TGTGCCAGCACCGGACGGGGGTCTGAAGCTTTCTTT. Translating gives CASTGRGSEAFF.

In this sample, this clonotype turned up many times. CDR3 residues: CASTAAGTGNTGELFF. CDR3 nucleotides: TGCGCCAGCACAGCGGCCGGGACAGGGAACACCGGGGAGCTGTTTTTT. The chain links TRBV5-1 to TRBJ2-2, with 8 bases matching TRBD1. This CDR3 spans 16 amino acids. CDR1 is SGHRS, CDR2 YFSETQ, per germline. With 6 bases clipped from V and 1 base from J, the junction kept 8 bases outside the gene matches.

This clonotype has at least ten counts. The chain is built from TRBV19 and TRBJ2-2; 13 nucleotides match TRBD2. V shed 5 bases, J shed 8 bases, and the junction held 8 bases outside the gene matches. Germline lookup yields CDR1 LNHDA and CDR2 SQIVND (reference sequence). The CDR3 loop spans 16 amino acids. The CDR3 bases are TGTGCCAGTAGTGCACTAGCGGGAGGGAGTTCTGGGGAGCTGTTTTTT. It codes for CASSALAGGSSGELFF.

The chain uses TRBV6-2 or TRBV6-3 and TRBJ2-5; 10 bases agree with TRBD2. The CDR3 loop spans 15 amino acids. Germline V gives CDR1 MNHEY, CDR2 SVGEGT. V lost 6 bases, J lost 2 bases, and 6 bases stayed unmatched. The CDR3: CASRRAGGTQETQYF. The CDR3 region has the DNA TGTGCCAGCAGACGAGCGGGAGGGACACAAGAGACCCAGTACTTC.

This clonotype was seen many times. V gene TRBV19 combines with J gene TRBJ2-7; D is unresolved. The V gene's germline CDR1 is LNHDA and CDR2 SQIVND (reference sequence). The CDR3 covers 13 residues. Trimming stripped 4 bases from V and 2 bases from J, with 9 bases between. The CDR3 region is CASSTGFPYEQYF. The CDR3 DNA is TGTGCCAGTAGTACCGGGTTTCCCTACGAGCAGTACTTC.

This clonotype came up many times. The chain employs TRBV30 and TRBJ1-3; tentatively, D is TRBD1 (6 bases). With 8 bases removed from V and 0 bases from J, the gap between germline ends came to 8 bases. CDR1 is GTSNPN, CDR2 SVGIG, per germline (reference sequence). The CDR3 loop spans 12 amino acids. CDR3 DNA: TGTGCCCGGACAGCCTCTGGAAACACCATATATTTT. It yields the protein CARTASGNTIYF.

The chain recombines TRBV7-2 with TRBJ2-7; 8 bases are shared with TRBD1. V lost 5 bases, J lost 1 base, and 7 bases stayed unmatched. The CDR3 consists of 15 residues. CDR1 and CDR2 (germline): SGHTA, FQGNSA. The CDR3 coding sequence is TGTGCCAGCAGCGGACGGGACAGGTTATCCTACGAGCAGTACTTC. Its protein is CASSGRDRLSYEQYF. Together with reference TRBV7-2 and TRBJ2-7, the CDR3 gives the full variable domain: GAGVSQSPSNKVTEKGKDVELRCDPISGHTALYWYRQSLGQGLEFLIYFQGNSAPDKSGLPSDRFSAERTGGSVSTLTIQRTQQEDSAVYLCASSGRDRLSYEQYFGPGTRLTVT.

This clonotype was observed at least ten times. This chain joins TRBV12-3 or TRBV12-4 and TRBJ2-5, with D perhaps TRBD1 (8 bases). The CDR3 spans 15 residues. V lost 6 bases and J 4 bases, leaving 18 bases between the germline ends. Here the CDR3 DNA reads TGTGCCAGCAGCAAGGACAGGGCGGGGGCAGAGACCCAGTACTTC. This translates into CASSKDRAGAETQYF.

There are many counts of this clonotype. The V gene is TRBV3-1, the J gene TRBJ2-7, with a tentative D call TRBD2 (5 bases). Trimming removed 5 bases from V and 0 bases from J, with 14 bases in between. CDR3 length: 15 residues. Germline V gives CDR1 LGHDT, CDR2 YNNKEL (reference sequence). CDR3 loop: CASSVRWRSSYEQYF. CDR3 nucleotide sequence: TGTGCCAGCAGCGTACGGTGGAGGAGCTCCTACGAGCAGTACTTC.

The chain combines TRBV11-1 with TRBJ2-5; D remains unclear. The CDR3 is 14 amino acids. V shed 4 bases and J shed 5 bases, with 14 bases lying between them. Germline CDR1 SGHAT, CDR2 FQDESV (reference sequence). In DNA form, the CDR3 reads TGTGCCAGCAGCTCCACGGACCACACGGAGACCCAGTACTTC. As protein: CASSSTDHTETQYF.